This T cell receptor beta chain is drawn from a study of cytomegalovirus exposure and HLA in healthy donors. Concerning this clone itself: What it recognizes is unknown.

Both 60 Vbeta primers and 13 Jbeta primers went into the PCR. Libraries were prepared by immunoSEQ multiplex PCR; TCRdb keeps only in-frame clonotypes and omits some of them. The sample yields about 160,000 clones, roughly 80% seen once. The CDR3 sequence is 15 residues long. V lost 0 bases, J lost 3 bases, and 11 bases lay in between. CDR1 and CDR2 from the germline V gene are MNHNS and SASEGT. Broader study findings: The authors reported that TCR beta sequences could predict HLA-A and HLA-B alleles. These predictions were accurate for most subjects in the first cohort. Available immune exposure information was restricted to CMV serostatus only. CMV antigen specificity was confirmed in vitro for a few CMV-associated chains.

This chain joins TRBV6-1 and TRBJ1-2; TRBD1 is a possible D gene (6 bases). Input material: PBMCs. This sequence originates from a male donor in good health and CMV-seronegative. The CDR3 protein is CASSEAGGLDYGYTF. In DNA, the CDR3 is TGTGCCAGCAGTGAAGCCGGGGGGCTTGACTATGGCTACACCTTC.